A selection of T cell receptor beta chains follows, all from one sample in a study of CXCR3-negative and CXCR3-positive naive CD8 T cells. No DNA is given; TCRdb re-called the 5' RACE reads and lists each CDR3 protein once. This repertoire includes over 95,000 distinct CDR3 sequences. Sequencing was performed on naive CXCR3+ CD8+ T cells from blood. The receptors come from a human donor in good health. Some clones in this sample may be carry-over from other donors' samples. CDR3s include the opening cysteine and the closing phenylalanine or tryptophan. Expanded clones get a size class; other rows say once, few or many, or leave the size out.

CDR3 protein,V gene,J gene,clone size
CASRGASVAYEQYF,TRBV6-5,TRBJ2-7,-
CASSPYQGLQAPYEQYF,TRBV4-2,TRBJ2-7,-
CASSLSVVHEQYF,TRBV27,TRBJ2-7,-
CASSPGTGSNEQFF,TRBV18,TRBJ2-1,-
CASRLEGGDQPQHF,TRBV12-2,TRBJ1-5,-
CASSLVEGLYEQYF,TRBV5-1,TRBJ2-7,-
CASSVPGQGDYGYTF,TRBV7-7,TRBJ1-2,medium-sized
CASSSTHLSTDTQYF,TRBV7-9,TRBJ2-3,-
CATSRGGGNDEPQHF,TRBV15,TRBJ1-5,-
CSVVPAGFPTDTQYF,TRBV29-1,TRBJ2-3,-
CASSLRGDPLSGANVLTF,TRBV7-9,TRBJ2-6,-
CASSAEGGVLSYEQYF,TRBV9,TRBJ2-7,-
CASSVAGLAVTGELFF,TRBV9,TRBJ2-2,-
CASSRQDEQFF,TRBV12-3/TRBV12-4,TRBJ2-1,-
CASSSGDQETQYF,TRBV7-9,TRBJ2-5,-
CASTPHRGAEAFF,TRBV12-3/TRBV12-4,TRBJ1-1,-
CASSIGERSSYNEQFF,TRBV19,TRBJ2-1,-
CASSPLARGASYEQYF,TRBV12-3/TRBV12-4,TRBJ2-7,-
CASSQTTGSPLHF,TRBV6-5,TRBJ1-6,-
CASSPPSSANYGYTF,TRBV12-3/TRBV12-4,TRBJ1-2,-
CASMALSYYEQYF,TRBV10-2,TRBJ2-7,-
CSLRGSYNEQFF,TRBV29-1,TRBJ2-1,-
CASSSREGAENEKLFF,TRBV7-8,TRBJ1-4,-
CASSLRTYNEQFF,TRBV28,TRBJ2-1,-
CASSAGTGDYNSPLHF,TRBV11-2,TRBJ1-6,-
CASSFGTGPHEQYF,TRBV7-6,TRBJ2-7,-
CSVEGLSTGGTEAFF,TRBV29-1,TRBJ1-1,-
CASSFPRHSIRRSNQPQHF,TRBV28,TRBJ1-5,-
CASSQEAGLFNQPQHF,TRBV4-2,TRBJ1-5,-
CASSLWAGHYEQYF,TRBV5-5,TRBJ2-7,-
CASSVDGPDTQYF,TRBV9,TRBJ2-3,-
CSVSPGQSYEQYF,TRBV29-1,TRBJ2-7,-
CSVEAGQDYFHSSYNEQFF,TRBV29-1,TRBJ2-1,-
CASNLQLEDEQYF,TRBV7-9,TRBJ2-7,-
CASSVQGVTGGNSGANVLTF,TRBV9,TRBJ2-6,-
CAIRDPTFADTQYF,TRBV10-3,TRBJ2-3,-
CASSVGGARTDTQYF,TRBV9,TRBJ2-3,-
CASSPTIYNEQFF,TRBV7-2,TRBJ2-1,-
CASTRQAGGNEQFF,TRBV12-3/TRBV12-4,TRBJ2-1,-
CASSSLAWADNEQFF,TRBV27,TRBJ2-1,-
CSVEVQEVGTGELFF,TRBV29-1,TRBJ2-2,-
CASSPHGLGAYNEQFF,TRBV7-2,TRBJ2-1,-
CASSQERQETEQFF,TRBV4-3,TRBJ2-1,-
CASSIAEGFNQPQHF,TRBV19,TRBJ1-5,-
CASSFSVRLAATDTQYF,TRBV28,TRBJ2-3,-
CASSEAWTSGYEQYF,TRBV6-1,TRBJ2-7,-
CASSFRGANVLTF,TRBV28,TRBJ2-6,-
CASSQDGSHHTEAFF,TRBV4-3,TRBJ1-1,-